These 8 T cell receptor beta chains share one sample of origin, sequenced in a study of cytomegalovirus exposure and HLA in healthy donors. Primers for the PCR totalled 60 Vbeta and 13 Jbeta. Assay: immunoSEQ multiplex PCR; the TCRdb copy retains only in-frame clones and omits some. This repertoire shows 85,000 to 100,000 clones, approximately 77% found once; its top ten account for less than 5%. The sequencing sample was made of PBMCs. The source is a woman between 40 and 50 years old in good health and CMV-seronegative.

This chain uses TRBV7-9 with TRBJ1-4; the match to TRBD1 covers 10 bases. The CDR3 is 15 residues long. With 5 bases clipped from V and 2 bases from J, the junction kept 2 bases outside the gene matches. The V gene's germline CDR1 is SEHNR and CDR2 FQNEAQ (reference sequence). The CDR3 coding sequence is TGTGCCAGCAGCGGGGGACAGGGGACTAATGAAAAACTGTTTTTT. It yields the protein CASSGGQGTNEKLFF.

Regarding this clone: At one of its ends the junction is not consistent with the germline gene, which may arise from a read error. The V call is TRBV7-9, the J call TRBJ1-4, with D possibly TRBD1 on 5 matching bases. There are 12 residues in the CDR3. CDR1 is SEHNR and CDR2 is FQNEAQ in the germline V gene (reference sequence). The CDR3 region has the DNA TGTGCCAGCAGCCCGGGGGGGACGATTGTGGAATTT. Encoded protein: CASSPGGTIVEF.

The table lists this clone with a count of one. The rearrangement joins TRBV6-6 to TRBJ2-7; TRBD1 agrees at 8 bases. V was clipped by 2 bases and J by 5 bases; unmatched bases: 5. This CDR3 region has 14 residues. CDR1 and CDR2 from the germline V gene are MNHNY and SVGAGI (reference sequence). CDR3 sequence: CASSYPTTGDEQYF. The CDR3 bases are TGTGCCAGCAGTTACCCAACGACAGGGGACGAGCAGTACTTC.

The J gene is TRBJ1-1, the V gene TRBV28; D is possibly TRBD1 (5 bases). Per the germline V gene, CDR1 is MDHEN and CDR2 is SYDVKM. V was shortened by 1 base and J by 3 bases, with 15 bases between the two germline ends. CDR3 length: 16 amino acids. For the CDR3, the DNA is TGTGCCAGCAGTTTATTAGGTCGAGGACAAGACACTGAAGCTTTCTTT. Residues: CASSLLGRGQDTEAFF.

V usage is TRBV10-3 and J usage is TRBJ2-7, with 7 positions matching TRBD1. V was pared by 4 bases and J by 3 bases, with 3 bases of the junction left unmatched. Looked up from germline, CDR1 is ENHRY and CDR2 is SYGVKD. This CDR3 is built from 13 residues. The CDR3 DNA sequence: TGTGCCATCAGTGGCGGACAGGACTACGAGCAGTACTTC. Translation: CAISGGQDYEQYF.

This chain links TRBV5-1 with TRBJ2-1; 10 bases agree with TRBD2. Losses at the gene ends were 0 bases for V and 9 bases for J; bases not matched to a gene: 6. The V gene's germline CDR1 is SGHRS and CDR2 YFSETQ. This CDR3 has 15 residues. CDR3 nucleotides: TGCGCCAGCAGCTTGGGGTCTAGCGGGGGAAGTGAGCAGTTCTTC. Its translation: CASSLGSSGGSEQFF.

The rearrangement uses TRBV28 and TRBJ2-5; no firm D call. Germline assignment: CDR1 MDHEN and CDR2 SYDVKM. V lost 7 bases and J 3 bases, leaving 12 bases between the germline ends. The CDR3 is 13 amino acids. CDR3 residues: CASNTAAKETQYF. The CDR3 bases are TGTGCCAGCAATACCGCCGCTAAAGAGACCCAGTACTTC.

The table lists this clone with a count of one. The chain employs TRBV19 and TRBJ1-5; D is perhaps TRBD1 (5 bases). The CDR3 sequence is 15 residues long. Trimming shortened V by 10 bases and J by 4 bases, and 20 bases separated the two germline ends. The germline V gene encodes CDR1 LNHDA and CDR2 SQIVND (reference sequence). CDR3 amino acids: CATAQGMSVNQPQHF. The CDR3 region has the DNA TGTGCCACCGCGCAGGGTATGTCCGTAAATCAGCCCCAGCATTTT.